A selection of T cell receptor beta chains follows, all from one sample in a study of shared clonotypes between healthy human individuals. Some clones are missing from TCRdb's copy, which holds only in-frame ones; the method was immunoSEQ multiplex PCR. The data hold a few million clones, with roughly 90% observed a single time. Sequencing was performed on naive CD4+ T cells from PBMCs. The receptors were sampled from a man between 18 and 29 years old in good health. Some clones in this sample may be carry-over from other donors' samples. The CDR3 runs from the conserved cysteine through the conserved F or W. D genes are given only for firm matches.

j_call d_call v_call cdr3_aa
TRBJ1-2 NA TRBV28 CASNFPGTTWGYTF
TRBJ1-5 TRBD1 TRBV28 CASRLGTGSSNQPQHF
TRBJ1-4 NA TRBV5-1 CASSILSGEVEEKLFF
TRBJ2-2 NA TRBV5-4 CASSLPGLTGELFF
TRBJ2-5 NA TRBV6-5 CASAGAGGLETQYF
TRBJ2-1 NA TRBV5-1 CASSRGAVSPYNEQFF
TRBJ2-1 TRBD2 TRBV28 CATKLAGARNEQFF
TRBJ2-7 NA TRBV2 CASSGTRKIYEQYF
TRBJ1-2 TRBD1 TRBV5-4 CASSRGTANYGYTF
TRBJ2-4 TRBD2 TRBV7-2 CASSLLAGAKNIQYF
TRBJ2-5 TRBD2 TRBV5-1 CASSPGTSSLLQETQYF
TRBJ2-7 TRBD1 TRBV6-1 CASSMGQGPYEQYF
TRBJ1-2 NA TRBV30 CAWSVSWGATGYTF
TRBJ2-2 TRBD2 TRBV7-7 CASSRLGRAGGELFF
TRBJ2-4 NA TRBV19 CASSTGLIAKNIQYF
TRBJ2-1 TRBD2 TRBV4-1 CASNPGGASYNEQFF
TRBJ1-4 NA TRBV18 CASSPRQDPNEKLFF
TRBJ2-7 NA TRBV5-6 CASSYHRDEQYF
TRBJ2-1 TRBD1 TRBV18 CASSYDRDRGYNEQFF
TRBJ2-3 NA TRBV5-6 CASSSMGTAASDTQYF
TRBJ2-1 TRBD2 TRBV30 CAWMGRPGLAGLGSSYNEQFF
TRBJ2-7 NA TRBV5-4 CASSLGSSFEQYF
TRBJ1-4 TRBD1 TRBV29-1 CSVMVGTGGSELFF
TRBJ2-1 NA TRBV5-1 CASSLGSSYNEQFF
TRBJ1-6 NA TRBV4-1 CASSQVGAGLRSPLHF
TRBJ1-5 NA TRBV6-1 CASSERGRVDQPQHF
TRBJ1-1 NA TRBV6-5 CASSYSTGTEAFF
TRBJ2-2 TRBD1 TRBV5-1 CASSLPGQADTGELFF
TRBJ1-3 TRBD1 TRBV9 CASSYQGDRYLSGNTIYF
TRBJ1-2 TRBD1 TRBV27 CASSFTDRGQWGYTF
TRBJ2-1 NA TRBV6-4 CASSDFYNEQFF
TRBJ2-3 NA TRBV28 CASNGTPFTQYF
TRBJ1-2 NA TRBV28 CASSQGTPNYGYTF
TRBJ2-7 TRBD2 TRBV28 CASSSPALAGVSYEQYF
TRBJ2-2 TRBD2 TRBV27 CASSALGGTSGILGELFF
TRBJ1-1 TRBD1 TRBV5-1 CASSRGQANTEAFF
TRBJ2-5 TRBD1 TRBV29-1 CSVDGQGEETQYF
TRBJ1-1 TRBD1 TRBV29-1 CSVDGQGAGEAFF
TRBJ2-7 TRBD1 TRBV2 CASSAQGADEQYF
TRBJ2-7 NA TRBV19 CASSIRRRAGVYEQYF
TRBJ2-5 NA TRBV28 CASSLRGFRETQYF
TRBJ1-2 NA TRBV19 CASSPRGTDYGYTF
TRBJ2-7 NA TRBV11-2 CASSLLGQTYEQYF
TRBJ2-1 NA TRBV7-9 CASSFSNSYNEQFF
TRBJ2-2 TRBD2 TRBV7-9 CASSFASGSLTGELFF
TRBJ1-5 NA TRBV15 CATSKAGYSQPQHF
TRBJ1-2 TRBD1 TRBV2 CASRGTGGAYGYTF